Presented here are 19 T cell receptor beta chains from one specimen sequenced in a study of CD8+ T cells in alopecia areata (dated by TCRdb to 2016 to 2019). Receptor libraries were prepared by the immunoSEQ multiplex PCR assay. RNA was extracted from all samples and reverse transcribed into cDNA, which served as template for TCR sequencing. The source is immuneACCESS, and TCRdb retained only in-frame sequences with V and J called. Part of the clones is not carried over; for the studies checked, unresolved V genes explain less than half of this, and the remainder is unexplained. For this sample there are about 150,000 clones; about 56% appear just once. Together, the top ten hold around 15% of the sample. Explained via the paper, the time point label denotes: around 28 days on oral tofacitinib. The sample's treatment or condition, from its label and the paper: oral pan-JAK inhibitor, 5-10 mg twice daily.

Source: CD8+ T cells sorted from blood, taken at week 4, from a patient treated with tofacitinib. These receptors all come from a human donor with alopecia areata.

This clone appeared many times. The V call is TRBV2, the J call TRBJ2-5, with no clear D. CDR3 length: 14 residues. Germline assignment: CDR1 SNHLY and CDR2 FYNNEI. The V and J ends lost 5 bases and 2 bases respectively, with 12 bases between them. Here the CDR3 DNA reads TGTGCCAGCAGTCATAGAACTGGGCAAGAGACCCAGTACTTC. This codes for CASSHRTGQETQYF.

The V call is TRBV29-1, the J call TRBJ2-5; maybe TRBD1 (6 bases). CDR1 is SQVTM and CDR2 is ANQGSEA in the germline V gene. The ends were cut back, 5 bases at V and 7 bases at J, with 23 bases in the middle. This CDR3 is built from 15 residues. In DNA form, the CDR3 reads TGCAGCGTTCCGACCAAGGACGCCCGAGGGGGGACCCAGTACTTC. Residues: CSVPTKDARGGTQYF.

This clone was counted a few times. The chain couples TRBV9 to TRBJ1-2; D possibly corresponds to TRBD1 (6 bases). Germline-derived CDR1 and CDR2 are SGDLS and YYNGEE. V was clipped by 3 bases and J by 0 bases, with 12 bases between them. The CDR3 spans 15 residues. This CDR3 is CASSAEGGANYGYTF. Written as DNA, the CDR3 is TGTGCCAGCAGCGCTGAGGGGGGAGCTAACTATGGCTACACCTTC.

The rearrangement joins TRBV13 to TRBJ1-4; D may be TRBD1 (5 bases). The CDR3 contains 13 residues. V dropped 5 bases and J dropped 5 bases, with 9 bases sitting between them. Germline V gene data show CDR1 as PRHDT and CDR2 as FYEKMQ (reference sequence). The CDR3 reads CASSNRQNEKLFF. In nucleotides, the CDR3 is TGTGCCAGCAGCAACCGACAGAATGAAAAACTGTTTTTT.

The rearrangement uses TRBV29-1 and TRBJ2-6, with no clear D. The CDR3 consists of 15 residues. In germline, CDR1 is SQVTM, CDR2 ANQGSEA. The V end lost 3 bases, the J end lost 2 bases, and 11 bases lay between the germline ends. The DNA of the CDR3 is TGCAGCGTTGATGAGTTAAGGGCTGGGGCCAACGTCCTGACTTTC. Amino acids: CSVDELRAGANVLTF.

V and J are TRBV7-2 and TRBJ2-7, with TRBD1 identical over 7 bases. Germline V gives CDR1 SGHTA, CDR2 FQGNSA. J gave up 2 bases and V 5 bases, and 9 bases lay outside the gene matches. CDR3 size: 15 residues. In DNA form, the CDR3 reads TGTGCCAGCAGCCACCCCCCGGGACAGACCTACGAGCAGTACTTC. It yields the protein CASSHPPGQTYEQYF.

The V gene is TRBV4-3, the J gene TRBJ2-5; possibly TRBD1 or TRBD2 for D (7 bases each). The V gene lost 1 base and the J gene lost 3 bases, with 12 bases spanning the gap. The CDR3 has 15 amino acids. From germline, CDR1 is LGHNA and CDR2 YSLEER. CDR3 residues: CASSQVSGGEETQYF. CDR3 nucleotides: TGCGCCAGCAGCCAAGTCTCAGGGGGGGAAGAGACCCAGTACTTC.

J is TRBJ1-6 and V is TRBV4-3; D remains ambiguous. Germline CDR1 reads LGHNA; CDR2 reads YSLEER. Trimming took 1 base from V and 9 from J, leaving 13 bases between them. The CDR3 spans 15 residues. The CDR3: CASSQVIHEGSPLHF. CDR3 coding DNA: TGCGCCAGCAGCCAAGTGATTCACGAGGGTTCACCCCTCCACTTT.

This clone was observed a few times. The V and J genes are TRBV7-2 and TRBJ2-1; D not resolved. V was clipped by 0 bases and J by 5 bases, with 8 bases between them. CDR1 SGHTA and CDR2 FQGNSA come from the germline V gene. This CDR3 is 14 amino acids long. The CDR3: CASSLAWSNNEQFF. The CDR3 DNA reads TGTGCCAGCAGCTTAGCTTGGAGTAACAATGAGCAGTTCTTC.

This clone was counted a few times. V gene TRBV5-1 combines with J gene TRBJ2-5; 7 bases align to TRBD2. In germline, CDR1 is SGHRS, CDR2 YFSETQ. J was trimmed by 4 bases and V by 4 bases; bases with no gene match: 10. This CDR3 has 15 amino acids. As DNA, the CDR3 is TGCGCCAGCAGCATAAACGGGGGGATTGGAGAGACCCAGTACTTC. It is translated as CASSINGGIGETQYF.

As to this clone: The same CDR3 arises from other DNA sequences in this sample as well. This sequence joins TRBV27 and TRBJ2-3; D remains unclear. Germline CDR1 is MNHEY and CDR2 is SMNVEV (reference sequence). Trimming took off 5 bases at V and 1 base at J, with 7 bases between the two ends. The CDR3 loop spans 13 amino acids. Here the CDR3 reads CASSLLGTDTQYF. In DNA form, the CDR3 reads TGTGCCAGCAGTCTGCTCGGCACAGATACGCAGTATTTT.

CDR3 in amino acids: CASSLYGGQNQPQHF. The CDR3 DNA reads TGTGCCAGCAGCTTATACGGGGGGCAGAATCAGCCCCAGCATTTT. The chain carries TRBV7-9 and TRBJ1-5, with D perhaps TRBD1 (6 bases). V shed 2 bases and J shed 4 bases, with 12 bases lying between them. The V gene's germline CDR1 is SEHNR and CDR2 FQNEAQ (reference sequence). The CDR3 has 15 amino acids.

Only a few counts were recorded for this clone. The chain employs TRBV29-1 and TRBJ2-1; 7 bases fit TRBD1. The ends lost 7 bases at V and 5 bases at J; junction bases unmatched: 8. CDR3 length: 13 residues. Per the germline V gene, CDR1 is SQVTM and CDR2 is ANQGSEA. In nucleotides, the CDR3 is TGCAGCGCGATCCGGGACAGAGACAATGAGCAGTTCTTC. It is translated as CSAIRDRDNEQFF.

The genes are TRBV4-1 and TRBJ1-2; 8 nucleotides match TRBD1. Unmatched junction bases numbered 17, after V lost 6 bases and J lost 5 bases. The germline CDR1 and CDR2 sequences are MGHRA and YSYEKL. This CDR3 is 17 amino acids long. The CDR3: CASSQLTTGTGDYGYTF. CDR3 DNA: TGCGCCAGCAGTCAATTGACGACCGGGACAGGAGATTATGGCTACACCTTC.

The J gene is TRBJ2-5, the V gene TRBV27; 8 nucleotides match TRBD1. Losses at the gene ends were 5 bases for V and 5 bases for J; bases not matched to a gene: 10. The CDR3 has 15 amino acids. Looked up from germline, CDR1 is MNHEY and CDR2 is SMNVEV (reference sequence). This CDR3 reads CASSPRQGRAETQYF. The DNA of the CDR3 is TGTGCCAGCAGTCCAAGACAGGGGCGGGCGGAGACCCAGTACTTC.

The chain has TRBV6-5 and TRBJ2-5; possible D gene TRBD2, 7 bases. The CDR3 is made up of 14 amino acids. V was cut by 5 bases and J by 5 bases, with 15 bases left in between. In germline, CDR1 is MNHEY, CDR2 SVGAGI. The CDR3: CASSGGAAGETQYF. The CDR3 DNA reads TGTGCCAGCAGTGGGGGGGCCGCAGGGGAGACCCAGTACTTC.

J is TRBJ2-7 and V is TRBV27; 8 bases map to TRBD1. J gave up 2 bases and V 3 bases, and 6 bases lay outside the gene matches. There are 15 residues in the CDR3. Germline V gene lookup returns CDR1 MNHEY and CDR2 SMNVEV (reference sequence). The CDR3 here is CASSFGTGDTYEQYF. The CDR3 nucleotides are TGTGCCAGCAGTTTCGGGACAGGAGACACCTACGAGCAGTACTTC.

V gene TRBV5-6 combines with J gene TRBJ2-5; tentatively, D is TRBD1 (6 bases). CDR3 length equals 15 residues. Trimming pared 2 bases from V and 5 bases from J, leaving 16 bases between. Germline CDR1 is SGHDT and CDR2 is YYEEEE. The CDR3 loop is CASSFAPRGSETQYF. CDR3 DNA: TGTGCCAGCAGCTTCGCCCCCAGGGGCTCGGAGACCCAGTACTTC.

The chain recombines TRBV7-9 with TRBJ2-6; D might be TRBD1 (5 bases). CDR1 and CDR2 (germline): SEHNR, FQNEAQ (reference sequence). CDR3 size: 15 residues. Between the trimmed V and J ends, which lost 5 bases and 0 bases, there was a span of 8 bases. The DNA of the CDR3 is TGTGCCAGCAGCCAAGACAGCTCTGGGGCCAACGTCCTGACTTTC. It yields the protein CASSQDSSGANVLTF.